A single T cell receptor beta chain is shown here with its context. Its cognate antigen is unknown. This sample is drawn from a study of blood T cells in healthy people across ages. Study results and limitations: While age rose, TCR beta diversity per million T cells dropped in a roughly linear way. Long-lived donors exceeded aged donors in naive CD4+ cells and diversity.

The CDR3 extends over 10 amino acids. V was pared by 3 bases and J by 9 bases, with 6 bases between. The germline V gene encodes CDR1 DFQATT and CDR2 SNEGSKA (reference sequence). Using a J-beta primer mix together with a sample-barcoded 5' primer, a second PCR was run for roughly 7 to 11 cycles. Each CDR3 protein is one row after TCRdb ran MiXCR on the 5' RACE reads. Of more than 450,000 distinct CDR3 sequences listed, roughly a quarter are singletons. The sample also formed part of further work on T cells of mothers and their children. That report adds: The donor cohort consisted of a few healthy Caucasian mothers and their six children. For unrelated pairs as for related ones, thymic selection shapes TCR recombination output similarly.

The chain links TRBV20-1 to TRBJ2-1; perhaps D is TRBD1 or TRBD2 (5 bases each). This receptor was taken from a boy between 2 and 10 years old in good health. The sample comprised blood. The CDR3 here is CSASGAEQFF. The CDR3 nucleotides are TGCAGTGCTAGCGGGGCTGAGCAGTTCTTC.